These T cell receptor beta chains were read from a single sample in a study of OX40 agonist ivuxolimab in advanced cancers. Repertoires were generated with immunoSEQ multiplex PCR, while TCRdb's copy carries only in-frame clones and drops some. In the table there are fewer than 85,000 clones, 65% to 85% of which are singletons. The sequencing here drew on CD4+ or CD8+ T cells sorted from blood, taken in a trial of the OX40 agonist ivuxolimab. Receptors were obtained from an adult with an advanced solid tumor such as melanoma, head and neck, liver or kidney cancer. The CDR3 runs from the conserved cysteine through the conserved F or W. Each record gives: clone size, D gene, V gene, J gene, CDR3 DNA, CDR3 protein. A D gene is named only where the DNA matches it firmly. Size is stated for part of the rows, as once, few or many counts, or as a class when the clone is expanded.

clone_size: -
d_call: -
v_call: TRBV7-9
j_call: TRBJ2-3
cdr3_nt: TGTGCCAGCAGCTTATACACGGTAGATACGCAGTATTTT
cdr3_aa: CASSLYTVDTQYF

clone_size: -
d_call: TRBD2
v_call: TRBV4-3
j_call: TRBJ2-3
cdr3_nt: TGCGCCAGCAGCCAGACAGCGGGAGGGAGTGATACGCAGTATTTT
cdr3_aa: CASSQTAGGSDTQYF

clone_size: -
d_call: -
v_call: TRBV5-6
j_call: TRBJ2-5
cdr3_nt: TGTGCCAGCAGCCGGGCGGGGTCCCGGACGTTTGAGACCCAGTACTTC
cdr3_aa: CASSRAGSRTFETQYF

clone_size: -
d_call: -
v_call: TRBV4-3
j_call: TRBJ2-7
cdr3_nt: TGCGCCAGCAGCCAAGCAAAGGGTTACGAGCAGTACTTC
cdr3_aa: CASSQAKGYEQYF

clone_size: -
d_call: -
v_call: TRBV18
j_call: TRBJ1-1
cdr3_nt: TGTGCCAGCTCTTACGGAGACACTGAAGCTTTCTTT
cdr3_aa: CASSYGDTEAFF

clone_size: -
d_call: -
v_call: TRBV30
j_call: TRBJ1-1
cdr3_nt: TGTGCCTGGAGTGACGACGGCCGGAACACTGAAGCTTTCTTT
cdr3_aa: CAWSDDGRNTEAFF

clone_size: -
d_call: -
v_call: TRBV7-8
j_call: TRBJ2-7
cdr3_nt: TGTGCCAGCAGCTTAGGGGCCTCGGGCGAGCAGTACTTC
cdr3_aa: CASSLGASGEQYF

clone_size: -
d_call: -
v_call: TRBV10-3
j_call: TRBJ1-2
cdr3_nt: TGTGCCATCAGTGAGTCTGAGCGGGGCTACACCTTC
cdr3_aa: CAISESERGYTF

clone_size: -
d_call: TRBD2
v_call: TRBV5-1
j_call: TRBJ2-1
cdr3_nt: TGCGCCAGCAGCTTGCCCTCTACTAGCGGGGGGCCTCATAGCTCCTACAATGAGCAGTTCTTC
cdr3_aa: CASSLPSTSGGPHSSYNEQFF

clone_size: -
d_call: -
v_call: TRBV5-8
j_call: TRBJ2-7
cdr3_nt: TGTGCCAGCAGCTTGCAGGGGTTCCCCTACTACGAGCAGTACTTC
cdr3_aa: CASSLQGFPYYEQYF

clone_size: -
d_call: -
v_call: TRBV4-1
j_call: TRBJ1-6
cdr3_nt: TGCGCCAGCAGTCTTGGGCAGGGTAATTCACCCCTCCACTTT
cdr3_aa: CASSLGQGNSPLHF

clone_size: -
d_call: TRBD2
v_call: TRBV6-6
j_call: TRBJ2-3
cdr3_nt: TGTGCCAGCAGCCCAGCGGGGGGGCTGGCAGATACGCAGTATTTT
cdr3_aa: CASSPAGGLADTQYF

clone_size: -
d_call: -
v_call: TRBV6-4
j_call: TRBJ1-2
cdr3_nt: TGTGCCAGCAGGGGGCGCGGGGAGTATGGCTACACCTTC
cdr3_aa: CASRGRGEYGYTF

clone_size: -
d_call: -
v_call: TRBV11-3
j_call: TRBJ2-7
cdr3_nt: TGTGCCAGCAGCTTGACGGAGTACGAGCAGTACTTC
cdr3_aa: CASSLTEYEQYF

clone_size: -
d_call: -
v_call: TRBV5-1
j_call: TRBJ2-1
cdr3_nt: TGCGCCAGCAGCTTGGAGGCGCTAGCCAATGAGCAGTTCTTC
cdr3_aa: CASSLEALANEQFF

clone_size: -
d_call: -
v_call: TRBV2
j_call: TRBJ1-2
cdr3_nt: TGTGCCAGCCGTTCCGGGACGCTCTATGGCTACACCTTC
cdr3_aa: CASRSGTLYGYTF

clone_size: -
d_call: -
v_call: TRBV18
j_call: TRBJ2-4
cdr3_nt: TGTGCCAGCTCACCCCCTTCGGGAGCCAAAAACATTCAGTACTTC
cdr3_aa: CASSPPSGAKNIQYF

clone_size: -
d_call: TRBD1
v_call: TRBV11-2
j_call: TRBJ2-5
cdr3_nt: TGTGCCAGCAGCTCCAGGGGGCTCGCGGGAGAGACCCAGTACTTC
cdr3_aa: CASSSRGLAGETQYF

clone_size: -
d_call: TRBD1
v_call: TRBV19
j_call: TRBJ1-5
cdr3_nt: TGTGCCACCGCGGCCGGACAGGCCAATCAGCCCCAGCATTTT
cdr3_aa: CATAAGQANQPQHF

clone_size: -
d_call: TRBD1
v_call: TRBV11-2
j_call: TRBJ2-7
cdr3_nt: TGTGCCAGCAGCTTCGACAGGGTGATCTACGAGCAGTACTTC
cdr3_aa: CASSFDRVIYEQYF

clone_size: -
d_call: -
v_call: TRBV30
j_call: TRBJ1-2
cdr3_nt: TGTGCCTGGAGTGTAATGGGGGTCAGAGGCTACACCTTC
cdr3_aa: CAWSVMGVRGYTF

clone_size: -
d_call: -
v_call: TRBV4-2
j_call: TRBJ2-5
cdr3_nt: TGTGCCAGCAGCCAAGAGAGGACAGATGGGGAGACCCAGTACTTC
cdr3_aa: CASSQERTDGETQYF

clone_size: -
d_call: TRBD1
v_call: TRBV28
j_call: TRBJ1-2
cdr3_nt: TGTGCCAGCAGCTTCGGACAGGGGAGAGACTACACCTTC
cdr3_aa: CASSFGQGRDYTF

clone_size: -
d_call: -
v_call: TRBV5-1
j_call: TRBJ2-1
cdr3_nt: TGCGCCAGCAGCTTGAACCGCCTAGCGTTGGTGGATGAGCAGTTCTTC
cdr3_aa: CASSLNRLALVDEQFF

clone_size: -
d_call: -
v_call: TRBV7-9
j_call: TRBJ1-2
cdr3_nt: TGTGCCAGCAGCTTAGGGCGGGGGGCCGCCTATGGCTACACCTTC
cdr3_aa: CASSLGRGAAYGYTF

clone_size: -
d_call: -
v_call: TRBV7-8
j_call: TRBJ2-1
cdr3_nt: TGTGCCAGCAGCCCCTACTGGACTACCCAACAGTTCTTC
cdr3_aa: CASSPYWTTQQFF

clone_size: -
d_call: TRBD1
v_call: TRBV13
j_call: TRBJ2-7
cdr3_nt: TGTGCCAGTAGCCCACAGGGGGCCCTAAGGGAGCAGTACTTC
cdr3_aa: CASSPQGALREQYF

clone_size: -
d_call: -
v_call: TRBV11-2
j_call: TRBJ2-4
cdr3_nt: TGTGCCAGCAGCCTAGACAGCTCGAGAAACATTCAGTACTTC
cdr3_aa: CASSLDSSRNIQYF

clone_size: once
d_call: -
v_call: TRBV2
j_call: TRBJ1-2
cdr3_nt: TGTGCCAGCAGTACCTTGACAGTCTCGGGAGGCTACACCTTC
cdr3_aa: CASSTLTVSGGYTF